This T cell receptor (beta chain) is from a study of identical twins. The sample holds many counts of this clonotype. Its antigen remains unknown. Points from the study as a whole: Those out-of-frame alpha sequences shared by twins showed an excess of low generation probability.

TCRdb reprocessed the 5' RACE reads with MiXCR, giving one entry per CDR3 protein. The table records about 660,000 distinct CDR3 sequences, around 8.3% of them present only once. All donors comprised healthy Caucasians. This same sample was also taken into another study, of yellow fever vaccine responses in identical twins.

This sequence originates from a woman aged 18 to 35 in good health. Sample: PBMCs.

CDR3 nucleotide sequence: TGTGCCAGCAAAGACAGGGGCATTCAGTACTTC. It specifies CASKDRGIQYF. The genes are TRBV3-1 and TRBJ2-4; 8 bases fit TRBD1. The CDR3 contains 11 residues. CDR1 and CDR2 from the germline V gene are LGHDT and YNNKEL (reference sequence). J lost 9 bases, V lost 7 bases, and 2 bases had no gene match.